These 4 T cell receptor beta chains originate from one sample sequenced in a study of blood T cell repertoires in COVID-19. Profiled with immunoSEQ multiplex PCR; TCRdb holds only in-frame clones, not every one. The table shows 200,000 to 300,000 clones, with around 83% occurring only once. Material: peripheral blood. Receptor source: a woman aged 55-70 years with active or convalescent COVID-19.

V usage is TRBV7-2 and J usage is TRBJ2-5, with D maybe TRBD2 (7 bases). The CDR3 is 15 amino acids. CDR1 SGHTA and CDR2 FQGNSA come from the germline V gene. Deletions cut 5 bases from V and 4 bases from J, with 17 bases between. The DNA of the CDR3 is TGTGCCAGCAGCCCAAAAAGAGGGGGGGGAGAGACCCAGTACTTC. This sequence encodes CASSPKRGGGETQYF. Combining the CDR3 with reference TRBV7-2 and TRBJ2-5 gives the whole variable domain GAGVSQSPSNKVTEKGKDVELRCDPISGHTALYWYRQSLGQGLEFLIYFQGNSAPDKSGLPSDRFSAERTGGSVSTLTIQRTQQEDSAVYLCASSPKRGGGETQYFGPGTRLLVL.

This rearrangement joins TRBV6-1 to TRBJ2-1, with 9 bases identical to TRBD1. The CDR3 contains 19 residues. Losses at the gene ends were 3 bases for V and 1 base for J; bases not matched to a gene: 13. Looked up from germline, CDR1 is MNHNS and CDR2 is SASEGT. The CDR3, as DNA: TGTGCCAGCAGTGACACCCAACTGACAGGGGGATTATCCTACAATGAGCAGTTCTTC. It specifies CASSDTQLTGGLSYNEQFF.

This clone was observed at least ten times. V and J are TRBV27 and TRBJ1-5, with 8 bases aligning to TRBD1. The CDR3 extends over 15 amino acids. Germline V gene data show CDR1 as MNHEY and CDR2 as SMNVEV (reference sequence). Unmatched junction bases numbered 10, after V lost 6 bases and J lost 6 bases. CDR3 residues: CASRKNGQGRQPQHF. The CDR3 region has the DNA TGTGCCAGCAGGAAAAATGGACAGGGCCGTCAGCCCCAGCATTTT.

This clone was observed a handful of times. The chain joins TRBV28 to TRBJ1-2; D may be TRBD1 (5 bases). V was pared by 3 bases and J by 7 bases, with 9 bases between. The CDR3 is 12 residues long. The germline gives CDR1 MDHEN, CDR2 SYDVKM. CDR3: CASSFGGVGYTF. The CDR3 coding sequence is TGTGCCAGCAGTTTCGGGGGGGTTGGCTACACCTTC.